The present T cell receptor (beta chain) was sequenced within a study of cytomegalovirus exposure and HLA in healthy donors listed by TCRdb under 2017. Notes on the research overall: An earlier analysis of about 560 of the donors reported under 300 Gb of sequence data and about 120 million unique TCR beta sequences obtained from about 200 million T cells. The study was designed to test whether signatures of past pathogen exposure could be identified by cataloging public T cell receptors. Of the 398 genotyped donors, about 80% fell in the genetic ancestry cluster associated with self-reported Caucasian donors. About five DR-DQ haplotypes were handled as single units for association and clustering because linkage in the cohort was strong. A later genetic analysis used genome-wide SNP genotypes for about 60% of the 666 donors, treating that subset as a discovery cohort. Every repertoire in the discovery cohort had been generated on one and the same sequencing platform. Class I and class II HLA loci were covered by the typing at four-digit resolution. The study used immunosequencing to profile the T cell repertoires of under 700 subjects and linked those repertoires to cytomegalovirus serostatus. An earlier analysis of approximately 630 of the donors applied high-throughput TCR beta sequencing to assess whether each TCR beta V gene segment acted as functional or pseudogenic. A later analysis re-analyzed previously published TCR beta repertoires from about 600 donors and added high-resolution HLA genotyping to study TCR occurrence patterns. Along with the 666-subject first cohort, a separate validation cohort of over a hundred different subjects was used. The number of donors typed differed by locus, with about 629-630 for A, B, C, DRB1 and DQB1, more than 500 for DQA1, nearly 610 for DPA1, and 472 for DPB1. The study combined high-throughput TCR immunosequencing, statistical association of individual TCRs with disease status, and machine learning to predict cytomegalovirus infection status. Among 300 to 500 genotyped donors of the cohort, an average of approximately 240,000 unique TCR beta nucleotide sequences was sequenced per donor, of which roughly 18% were non-productive. An early release covering 500 to 750 HLA-typed donors comprised around 300 gigabases of sequencing data and around 85 million unique TCR sequences. Donor age, sex, ethnicity and CMV serostatus were collected together with the repertoire data. Rather than drawing on any new phenotypic data, the later analysis identified candidate immune exposures from TCR beta sequences and the way those sequences occurred across donors.

The cohort consisted of 650 to 850 healthy bone marrow donors. At the time of sampling, every cohort member was nominally healthy, though immune exposures that went unrecorded were likely present. The donor tested CMV seronegative and was one of the 352 seronegative cohort members. Every donor gave a peripheral blood sample, and the peripheral blood mononuclear cells from that sample were used for TCR beta sequencing. Genomic DNA extraction from the blood cell samples was performed with the Qiagen DNeasy Blood Extraction Kit. The CDR3 spans 14 residues, from the cysteine through the phenylalanine. Only the CDR3 portion is preserved as DNA: 42 bases, with reading frame beginning at the first base. CDR1 GTSNPN and CDR2 SVGIG are derived from the germline V gene (reference sequence). V is cut by 4 bases and J by 3 bases, and the space between the germline ends is 16 bases. The library was built by means of the immunoSEQ multiplex PCR assay. The multiplex PCR relied on a mix of 60 forward primers for TCR Vbeta segments and 13 reverse primers for TCR Jbeta segments. The CDR3 region of rearranged TCR beta genes was amplified from genomic DNA by a multiplex PCR assay. On the Illumina HiSeq System, the amplified TCR beta libraries were sequenced as 87-base-pair reads. The published analysis was carried out like this. A later analysis tallied roughly 78 million unique TCR beta chains across the 650 to 750 repertoires, and about 12 million of those chains were shared by two or more donors. A nearest-neighbor algorithm error-corrected the raw reads and collapsed the reads into unique sequences, merging closely related sequences to remove PCR and sequencing errors. To assign V, D and J gene segments, CDR3 sequences were aligned to IMGT reference sequences. For a sequence to be retained, at least a six-nucleotide match to both a V gene segment and a J gene segment was required. Rearrangements were classified as productive when the CDR3 lacked stop codons and remained in frame with V and J, and all other rearrangements were classified as non-productive. Following IMGT convention, CDR3 was defined as the stretch from the second conserved V-encoded cysteine to the conserved J-encoded phenylalanine. The earlier analysis of about 620 of the donors excluded sequences that lacked an unambiguous match to a single V gene segment. In an earlier analysis of roughly 500 of the donors, V segments were called functional above 56.7% productive rearrangements and were called segregating when the between-donor standard deviation exceeded 5%. A statistical classification framework was built to diagnose cytomegalovirus status from the catalog of TCR beta chain sequences. In a later analysis, TCR nucleotide sequences were compared against IMGT/GENE-DB human TR gene sequences so that V and J genes could be assigned. Using the TCRdist pipeline, a later analysis assigned CDR3 sequences along with most-parsimonious VDJ recombination scenarios. A later analysis defined each TCR beta chain by its CDR3 amino acid sequence plus V-gene family, and excluded reads lacking a unique V-gene family. As a way to deal with suspected cross-contamination and a sequencing artifact, a later analysis dropped approximately 570 nucleotide sequences that were highly shared and had low generation probability. In a later analysis, a clonal expansion index was calculated for each public chain from normalized within-repertoire ranks of inferred template counts. Generation probabilities in a later analysis came from a VDJ recombination model fitted to out-of-frame rearrangements, and those results were checked against IGoR. In a later analysis, hypergeometric tests were used to score TCR-TCR, TCR-HLA and TCR-CMV co-occurrence, with a repertoire-size bias correction applied to TCR pairs. A later analysis estimated false discovery rates by permuting HLA or CMV assignments 20 times. In a later analysis, co-occurring TCRs were grouped using DBSCAN, with TCRdist sequence similarity added in when clustering inside HLA-allele-positive subsets. For co-occurrence clustering, repertoires with fewer than 30,000 or more than 120,000 public chains were excluded, along with five repertoires with anomalous nucleotide sharing. Held by TCRdb, this immuneACCESS table contains in-frame sequences only and omits some clones. Under half of the omission traces to an unresolved V gene where checked; the cause of the rest is unknown. For V, J and clone size, that table is used; D and trimming come from the DNA. This sample's table contains about 65,000 clones. More than 15% of the sample is taken by the ten largest.

General study outcomes and caveats: It was suggested by the authors that the approach could potentially be generalized to other disease states and immunological phenotypes. According to a later genetic analysis, donors in an Asian-associated ancestry cluster had fewer N-insertions in productive TCRs than the roughly 700-donor mean. In a later analysis, the rate of TCR association differed among HLA loci, with DRB1 alleles having the most associated TCRs and HLA-C alleles having the fewest. Immune exposure information for the cohort was limited to CMV serostatus. In a later genetic analysis, a missense DCLRE1C variant was associated with V-gene and J-gene trimming of TCR beta chains, and the association was replicated in an independent cohort. In this cohort, only TCR beta chains were sequenced, and detectable features were limited by the absence of alpha or paired-chain data. In both the original and validation cohorts, the classifier was reported to diagnose cytomegalovirus status with high specificity and sensitivity. A further reported finding was that TCR beta sequences accurately predicted the HLA-A and HLA-B alleles for most subjects in the first cohort. A group of highly shared sequence variants was considered likely to be a technical artifact of the sequencing pipeline. According to a later analysis, parvovirus B19, influenza, CMV and Epstein-Barr virus appeared linked to several top co-occurrence clusters. In an earlier analysis of more than 450 of the donors, most TCR beta V segments were observed in productive rearrangements about 90% or about 30% of the time, broadly matching IMGT annotations. At a false discovery rate of 0.05, a later analysis linked 15,000 to 20,000 TCR beta sequences to specific HLA alleles. Because counts were too low, seventeen rarely observed V segments, including chromosome 9 orphons, were left out of the earlier analysis of 500 to 750 of the donors. Most TCR sequences were observed very rarely across donors, whereas some public TCRs were present in many individuals. When HLA alleles, especially DR and DQ, strongly co-occurred, attributing TCR associations to individual alleles was difficult. A few of the identified cytomegalovirus-associated TCR beta chains were confirmed in vitro to be specific for cytomegalovirus antigens. The presence/absence analyses assumed that sequencing depth was roughly uniform across donors, and that assumption may not be true. In a later analysis, HLA-associated TCR beta chains showed more clonal expansion and lower generation probabilities than non-associated chains that were equally common. Because the 87-base-pair reads could not distinguish some IMGT-functional V segments, including TRBV6-2 and TRBV6-3, those segments were excluded. According to a later analysis, most CMV-associated TCR beta chains appeared to be HLA-restricted, and the HLA associations seemed to be driven largely by CMV exposure. The study listed approximately 150 TCR beta chains as associated with cytomegalovirus. Because some donors lacked HLA typing at each locus, the association tests relied only on the typed subset. Linkage disequilibrium might explain the correlated functional status among segregating V segments, but an unknown experimental factor could not be ruled out.

For this clone: No antigen is known for it.

The TCR comes from a boy younger than 18 in good health and CMV-seronegative. This chain joins TRBV30 to TRBJ2-7, and the D gene may be TRBD1, 6 bases matching. The sequenced sample was PBMCs. The CDR3 in this case is CAWTPQGFNYEQYF. The base sequence is TGTGCCTGGACCCCCCAGGGGTTCAACTACGAGCAGTACTTC.